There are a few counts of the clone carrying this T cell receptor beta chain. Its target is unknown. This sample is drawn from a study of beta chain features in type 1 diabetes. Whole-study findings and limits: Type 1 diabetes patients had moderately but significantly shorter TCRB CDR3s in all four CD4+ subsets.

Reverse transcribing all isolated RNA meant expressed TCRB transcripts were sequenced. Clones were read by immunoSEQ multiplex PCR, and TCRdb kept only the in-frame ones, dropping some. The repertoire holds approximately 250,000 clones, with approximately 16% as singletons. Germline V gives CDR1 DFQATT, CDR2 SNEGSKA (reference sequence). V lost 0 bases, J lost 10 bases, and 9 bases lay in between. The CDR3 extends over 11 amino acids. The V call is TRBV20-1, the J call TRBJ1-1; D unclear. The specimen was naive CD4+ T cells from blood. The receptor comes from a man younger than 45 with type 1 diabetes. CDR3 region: CSAREDKPAFF. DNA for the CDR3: TGCAGTGCTAGAGAAGACAAGCCAGCTTTCTTT.